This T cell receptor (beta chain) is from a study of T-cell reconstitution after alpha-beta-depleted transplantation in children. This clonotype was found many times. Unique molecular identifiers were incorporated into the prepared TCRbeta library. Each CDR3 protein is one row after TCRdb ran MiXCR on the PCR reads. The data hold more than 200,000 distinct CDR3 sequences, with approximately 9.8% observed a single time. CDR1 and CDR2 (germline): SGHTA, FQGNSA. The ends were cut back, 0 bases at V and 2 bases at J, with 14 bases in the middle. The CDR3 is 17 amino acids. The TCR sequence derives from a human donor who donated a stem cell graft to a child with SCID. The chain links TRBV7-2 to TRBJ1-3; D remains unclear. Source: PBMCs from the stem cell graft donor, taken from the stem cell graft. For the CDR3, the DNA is TGTGCCAGCAGCTTAGCGCCGGCGGGTAGAACTGGAAACACCATATATTTT. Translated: CASSLAPAGRTGNTIYF.